Listed below are T cell receptor beta chains from one sample, sequenced in a study of cytomegalovirus exposure and HLA in healthy donors. The method was immunoSEQ multiplex PCR; TCRdb's version includes in-frame clones alone and lacks a portion of them. The sample has around 120,000 clones, about 83% seen once. The sample consisted of PBMCs. The receptors were gathered from a young man in good health and CMV-seronegative. Each CDR3 is given with its conserved first and last residue. Each record gives: J gene, D gene, V gene, CDR3 DNA, CDR3 protein. A D gene is named only where the DNA matches it firmly.

J gene: TRBJ2-7; D gene: TRBD1; V gene: TRBV27; CDR3 DNA: TGTGCCAGCCCCTTTACCCTTGTACAGGGGTCTTCCTACGAGCAGTACTTC; CDR3 protein: CASPFTLVQGSSYEQYF
J gene: TRBJ2-7; D gene: .; V gene: TRBV11-2; CDR3 DNA: TGTGCCAGCAGCCAACGGTCCCGGGACTACGAGCAGTACTTC; CDR3 protein: CASSQRSRDYEQYF
J gene: TRBJ2-7; D gene: TRBD2; V gene: TRBV9; CDR3 DNA: TGTGCCAGCAGCGTAGCGGGAGGAGGCTACGAGCAGTACTTC; CDR3 protein: CASSVAGGGYEQYF
J gene: TRBJ2-1; D gene: TRBD2; V gene: TRBV11-2; CDR3 DNA: TGTGCCAGCAGCTCTTATAGCGGGAGGGCCTACAATGAGCAGTTCTTC; CDR3 protein: CASSSYSGRAYNEQFF
J gene: TRBJ2-1; D gene: .; V gene: TRBV5-4; CDR3 DNA: TGTGCCAGCAGCCGGGACACAGGCTCCTACAATGAGCAGTTCTTC; CDR3 protein: CASSRDTGSYNEQFF
J gene: TRBJ2-7; D gene: .; V gene: TRBV15; CDR3 DNA: TGTGCCACCAGCAGAGACGGTTACGAGCAGTACTTC; CDR3 protein: CATSRDGYEQYF
J gene: TRBJ2-2; D gene: .; V gene: TRBV29-1; CDR3 DNA: TGCAGCGTGGACACCTCGGGCACCGGGGAGCTGTTTTTT; CDR3 protein: CSVDTSGTGELFF
J gene: TRBJ2-5; D gene: .; V gene: TRBV7-9; CDR3 DNA: TGTGCCAGCAGCCCCGGTCGGGAAAAAGAGACCCAGTACTTC; CDR3 protein: CASSPGREKETQYF
J gene: TRBJ2-5; D gene: TRBD1; V gene: TRBV2; CDR3 DNA: TGTGCCAGCAGTTACGGACAGGGTGTGTTTGAGACCCAGTACTTC; CDR3 protein: CASSYGQGVFETQYF
J gene: TRBJ1-2; D gene: .; V gene: TRBV9; CDR3 DNA: TGTGCCAGCAGCGTGGCCCGACACTCCCGTGACGATGGCTACACCTTC; CDR3 protein: CASSVARHSRDDGYTF